These 10 T cell receptor beta chains share one sample of origin, sequenced in a study of T cell changes during pregnancy in multiple sclerosis. TCRdb's copy holds only in-frame clones and misses some; the assay was immunoSEQ multiplex PCR. The sample consists of tens of thousands of clones, about 91% of them appearing once. The material sequenced was peripheral blood, taken in the second trimester of pregnancy. The receptors shown here come from a female donor in good health, enrolled as a control in a pregnancy study.

The gene calls are TRBV19 and TRBJ2-7; the match to TRBD2 covers 7 bases. This CDR3 spans 15 amino acids. From germline, CDR1 is LNHDA and CDR2 SQIVND (reference sequence). Unmatched junction bases numbered 10, after V lost 5 bases and J lost 3 bases. The CDR3 DNA reads as TGTGCCAGTAGTGTAGGACTACGGGGGGACTACGAGCAGTACTTC. Translation gives CASSVGLRGDYEQYF.

The table lists this clone with a few counts. This chain joins TRBV19 and TRBJ2-7, with 14 positions matching TRBD2. The CDR3 contains 17 residues. Germline values: CDR1 LNHDA, CDR2 SQIVND (reference sequence). Unmatched junction bases numbered 9, after V lost 5 bases and J lost 3 bases. DNA for the CDR3: TGTGCCAGTAGTGTCTCCTCGGGACTAGCGGGGGTCTACGAGCAGTACTTC. Protein: CASSVSSGLAGVYEQYF.

The rearrangement uses TRBV6-5 and TRBJ1-4, with a weak D call TRBD1 (5 bases). Germline CDR1 and CDR2: MNHEY and SVGAGI. The ends were cut back, 7 bases at V and 3 bases at J, with 15 bases in the middle. The CDR3 covers 15 residues. CDR3 sequence reads: CASTRGGTANEKLFF. DNA for the CDR3: TGTGCCAGCACCCGGGGGGGGACGGCTAATGAAAAACTGTTTTTT.

The chain has TRBV6-5 and TRBJ2-5; D perhaps matches TRBD1 (6 bases). CDR3 size: 16 residues. The V gene's germline CDR1 is MNHEY and CDR2 SVGAGI. Trimming pared 4 bases from V and 5 bases from J, leaving 20 bases between. The CDR3 is CASSFNRQGRRETQYF. The DNA of the CDR3 is TGTGCCAGCAGTTTTAATCGCCAGGGGCGTCGGGAGACCCAGTACTTC.

The gene calls are TRBV7-9 and TRBJ2-7; 8 nucleotides agree with TRBD1. V lost 6 bases, J lost 4 bases, and 5 bases stayed unmatched. The germline CDR1 and CDR2 sequences are SEHNR and FQNEAQ (reference sequence). This CDR3 comprises 13 residues. CDR3 bases: TGTGCCAGCAGTCTACGGACAGGGTACGAGCAGTACTTC. It yields the protein CASSLRTGYEQYF.

V usage is TRBV9 and J usage is TRBJ2-7, with 7 bases that match TRBD2. V dropped 0 bases and J dropped 9; count of bases not matched to a gene: 15. This CDR3 is 16 amino acids long. The germline V gene has CDR1 SGDLS and CDR2 YYNGEE. In DNA, the CDR3 is TGTGCCAGCAGCGTAGAGGGCGGGAGTCTAGCTACGGGGCAGTACTTC. Translating it yields CASSVEGGSLATGQYF. The complete variable domain, with remaining parts taken from reference TRBV9 and TRBJ2-7, reads DSGVTQTPKHLITATGQRVTLRCSPRSGDLSVYWYQQSLDQGLQFLIQYYNGEERAKGNILERFSAQQFPDLHSELNLSSLELGDSALYFCASSVEGGSLATGQYFGPGTRLTVT.

This chain uses TRBV10-3 with TRBJ2-4, with 11 nucleotides matching TRBD1. Germline CDR1 ENHRY, CDR2 SYGVKD. The trim removed 0 bases at V and 8 bases at J, leaving 3 bases unmatched. The CDR3 loop spans 15 amino acids. CDR3 residues: CAISESGTGGDIQYF. The CDR3 coding sequence is TGTGCCATCAGTGAGTCAGGGACAGGGGGGGACATTCAGTACTTC.

This sequence joins TRBV27 and TRBJ2-7; 12 bases are a match to TRBD2. V was clipped by 4 bases and J by 3 bases; unmatched bases: 7. This CDR3 spans 16 amino acids. The germline CDR1 and CDR2 sequences are MNHEY and SMNVEV (reference sequence). CDR3 amino acids: CASSSGLAGQLYEQYF. CDR3 nucleotides: TGTGCCAGCAGTTCCGGACTAGCGGGGCAACTCTACGAGCAGTACTTC.

This sequence joins TRBV13 and TRBJ2-3; D might be TRBD2 (6 bases). The CDR3 is 15 amino acids. Trimming removed 4 bases from V and 6 bases from J, with 17 bases in between. Germline V gene lookup returns CDR1 PRHDT and CDR2 FYEKMQ (reference sequence). This chain's CDR3 is CASSSATVTSDTQYF. CDR3 DNA: TGTGCCAGCAGCTCCGCCACCGTTACTAGCGATACGCAGTATTTT.

The gene calls are TRBV4-1 and TRBJ1-5; D may be TRBD1 (6 bases). The V gene's germline CDR1 is MGHRA and CDR2 YSYEKL. The CDR3 extends over 15 amino acids. The V end lost 4 bases, the J end lost 1 base, and 11 bases lay between the germline ends. The CDR3 DNA sequence: TGCGCCAGCAGCCCTGACACAGGGAGCAATCAGCCCCAGCATTTT. Translated: CASSPDTGSNQPQHF.